The 8 T cell receptor beta chains reported below all come from one sample, sequenced in a study of neurological immune-mediated disorders. TCRdb used MiXCR to reprocess the 5' RACE reads, holding one entry per CDR3 protein. The repertoire holds tens of thousands of distinct CDR3 sequences, with 4.8% as singletons. The source material was CD4+ T cells from blood. The receptors come from a man between 18 and 35 years old in good health.

This clonotype occurred many times. This sequence joins TRBV3-1 and TRBJ1-2; TRBD1 might be the D (6 bases). CDR3 length equals 14 residues. Germline lookup yields CDR1 LGHDT and CDR2 YNNKEL (reference sequence). V was cut by 0 bases and J by 6 bases, with 11 bases left in between. CDR3 sequence: CASSQDRGGDGYTF. The CDR3 region has the DNA TGTGCCAGCAGCCAAGACAGGGGAGGTGATGGCTACACCTTC.

This clonotype has more than one count but fewer than ten. The genes are TRBV18 and TRBJ1-1; D is unresolved. The CDR3 contains 15 residues. Trimming took 2 bases from V and 0 from J, leaving 10 bases between them. Germline CDR1 and CDR2: KGHSH and LQKENI. CDR3 DNA: TGTGCCAGCTCACCAGAACAGTATATGAACACTGAAGCTTTCTTT. This sequence encodes CASSPEQYMNTEAFF.

In its sample, this clonotype was seen many times. V is TRBV5-1 and J is TRBJ1-2; 7 positions match TRBD1. Per the germline V gene, CDR1 is SGHRS and CDR2 is YFSETQ. With 0 bases clipped from V and 5 bases from J, the junction kept 7 bases outside the gene matches. The CDR3 sequence is 15 residues long. The CDR3 DNA reads as TGCGCCAGCAGCTTGGCGGGACAGTTACCGTATGGCTACACCTTC. It translates to CASSLAGQLPYGYTF.

Ten or more counts support this clonotype. The chain recombines TRBV5-5 with TRBJ2-1, with 15 bases that match TRBD2. Looked up from germline, CDR1 is SGHKS and CDR2 is YYEKEE (reference sequence). J gave up 4 bases and V 3 bases, and 17 bases lay outside the gene matches. There are 21 residues in the CDR3. The CDR3 nucleotides read TGTGCCAGCAGCTGGGCACCGCCGGGACTAGCGGGGGGCATGCTTTACAATGAGCAGTTCTTC. Its protein is CASSWAPPGLAGGMLYNEQFF.

This clonotype has at least ten counts. The V gene is TRBV7-9, the J gene TRBJ2-5; 9 nucleotides match TRBD2. Losses at the gene ends were 7 bases for V and 6 bases for J; bases not matched to a gene: 12. The germline V gene has CDR1 SEHNR and CDR2 FQNEAQ (reference sequence). The CDR3 is made up of 15 amino acids. The CDR3: CASTPWASGEQTQYF. For the CDR3, the DNA is TGTGCCAGCACTCCATGGGCTAGCGGGGAACAGACCCAGTACTTC.

This clonotype was picked up many times. The V and J genes are TRBV5-1 and TRBJ2-5, with 9 bases lining up with TRBD2. The J segment lost 5 bases and the V segment lost 2 bases, leaving 13 bases of the junction unmatched. In germline, CDR1 is SGHRS, CDR2 YFSETQ. The CDR3 totals 17 residues. The CDR3 DNA reads TGCGCCAGCAGCTTACCCCGCCAAGCGGGGGGTAAGGAGACCCAGTACTTC. Residues: CASSLPRQAGGKETQYF. Full variable domain (missing parts from reference TRBV5-1 and TRBJ2-5): KAGVTQTPRYLIKTRGQQVTLSCSPISGHRSVSWYQQTPGQGLQFLFEYFSETQRNKGNFPGRFSGRQFSNSRSEMNVSTLELGDSALYLCASSLPRQAGGKETQYFGPGTRLLVL.

This clonotype was detected ten times or more. One end of the junction varies from germline; a read error may be responsible. In DNA form, the CDR3 reads TGCGCCAGCAGCGAAGACCGGGGGGGGGGCCGGTCTGATACGCAGTATTTT. Encoded protein: CASSEDRGGGRSDTQYF. This sequence joins TRBV4-1 and TRBJ2-3; 8 bases fit TRBD2. The V gene's germline CDR1 is MGHRA and CDR2 YSYEKL. There are 17 residues in the CDR3.

The chain recombines TRBV28 with TRBJ1-1; D is unclear. V was clipped by 7 bases and J by 4 bases, with 7 bases between them. The CDR3 runs to 11 residues. From germline, CDR1 is MDHEN and CDR2 SYDVKM. DNA for the CDR3: TGTGCCAGCACAGGCCCCACTGAAGCTTTCTTT. This encodes CASTGPTEAFF.